The sequence of this T cell receptor beta chain was determined in a study of cytomegalovirus exposure and HLA in healthy donors. The V and J ends lost 1 base and 3 bases respectively, with 19 bases between them. Germline lookup yields CDR1 LNHNV and CDR2 YYDKDF (reference sequence). The CDR3 has 17 residues. Overall study findings and caveats: In the roughly 110 validation repertoires, approximately 93% of cluster scores exceeded 0, per a later analysis.

Of note for this clone: Antigen unknown.

Using immunoSEQ multiplex PCR, the repertoire was profiled, and TCRdb retains in-frame clones only, with some absent. The sample includes roughly 200,000 clones, 65% to 85% of them seen just once. The specimen was PBMCs. The sequence came from a woman aged 18-35 years in good health and CMV-seropositive. The V gene is TRBV15, the J gene TRBJ2-7; D remains ambiguous. The CDR3 spells CATSRAISTAFLYEQYF. In DNA form, the CDR3 reads TGTGCCACCAGCAGAGCGATTAGCACCGCCTTCCTCTACGAGCAGTACTTC.